The following is a T cell receptor beta chain sequence with its context. This entry belongs to a study of blood T cell repertoires in COVID-19. The overall study: T cells, B-cell-depleted T cells, or PBMCs supplied cDNA or gDNA.

The protocol was immunoSEQ multiplex PCR, while the TCRdb copy is restricted to in-frame clones and leaves out a portion. The data show roughly 290,000 clones, 90% seen once. The origin of this receptor is a woman between 25 and 40 years old with COVID-19, enrolled during active disease. Sequences were obtained from peripheral blood.

The CDR3 region is CASSPLPAGLETQYF. For the CDR3, the DNA is TGTGCCAGCTCACCACTCCCGGCAGGGTTGGAGACCCAGTACTTC. The V call is TRBV18, the J call TRBJ2-5, with D tentatively TRBD1 (5 bases). This CDR3 spans 15 amino acids. Germline values: CDR1 KGHSH, CDR2 LQKENI. V gave up 1 base and J gave up 5 bases, with 14 bases separating them.